Shown below are 4 T cell receptor beta chains from a single sample sequenced in a study of T cell changes during pregnancy in multiple sclerosis. TCRdb's copy holds only in-frame clones and misses some; the assay was immunoSEQ multiplex PCR. The sample records 50,000 or so clones, 75% to 90% being singletons. The sample here was CD8+ T cells from peripheral blood mononuclear cells, taken in the second trimester of pregnancy. The origin of the receptors is a female donor with multiple sclerosis, enrolled in a pregnancy study.

The rearrangement links TRBV5-6 to TRBJ2-1, with 9 positions matching TRBD1. This CDR3 spans 12 amino acids. From germline, CDR1 is SGHDT and CDR2 YYEEEE. V lost 3 bases and J lost 11; bases outside the gene matches: 3. CDR3 amino acids: CASSSGTGKQFF. The CDR3 region has the DNA TGTGCCAGCAGCTCCGGGACAGGGAAGCAGTTCTTC. The whole variable domain, filled in from reference TRBV5-6 and TRBJ2-1, reads DAGVTQSPTHLIKTRGQQVTLRCSPKSGHDTVSWYQQALGQGPQFIFQYYEEEERQRGNFPDRFSGHQFPNYSSELNVNALLLGDSALYLCASSSGTGKQFFGPGTRLTVL.

J is TRBJ2-7 and V is TRBV9, with D hard to call. The CDR3 is made up of 13 amino acids. Trimming removed 3 bases at V and 0 bases at J, with 7 bases between. Looked up from germline, CDR1 is SGDLS and CDR2 is YYNGEE. CDR3 residues: CASSGPGSYEQYF. The DNA for the CDR3 is TGTGCCAGCAGCGGCCCCGGCTCCTACGAGCAGTACTTC.

J is TRBJ1-1 and V is TRBV30; TRBD1 matches 7 bases. Germline CDR1 GTSNPN, CDR2 SVGIG (reference sequence). This CDR3 comprises 14 residues. The ends lost 0 bases at V and 5 bases at J; junction bases unmatched: 6. DNA for the CDR3: TGTGCCTGGAGTGTACTAACAGGGGAAACTGAAGCTTTCTTT. This sequence encodes CAWSVLTGETEAFF.

This clone is termed medium-sized (0.01 to 0.1%). The genes are TRBV6-4 and TRBJ1-2; the D is unclear. The V end lost 2 bases, the J end lost 4 bases, and 17 bases lay between the germline ends. Germline V CDR1 and CDR2: MRHNA, SNTAGT. CDR3 size: 16 residues. CDR3 protein: CASSDTPQAPIYGYTF. DNA for the CDR3: TGTGCCAGCAGTGACACCCCTCAAGCCCCGATCTATGGCTACACCTTC.